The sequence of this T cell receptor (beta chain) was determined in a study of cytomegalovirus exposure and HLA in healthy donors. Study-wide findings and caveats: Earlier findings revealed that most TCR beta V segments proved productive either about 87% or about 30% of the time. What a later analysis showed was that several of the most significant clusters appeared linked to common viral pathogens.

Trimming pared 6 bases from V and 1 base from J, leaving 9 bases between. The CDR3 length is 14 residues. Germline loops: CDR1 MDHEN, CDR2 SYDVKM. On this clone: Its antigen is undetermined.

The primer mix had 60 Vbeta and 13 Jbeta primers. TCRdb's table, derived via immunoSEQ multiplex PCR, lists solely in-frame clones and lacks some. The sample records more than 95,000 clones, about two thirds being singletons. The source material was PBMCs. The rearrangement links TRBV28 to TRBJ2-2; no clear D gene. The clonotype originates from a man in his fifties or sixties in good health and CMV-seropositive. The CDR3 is CASRTSRNTGELFF. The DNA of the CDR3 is TGTGCCAGCAGGACAAGCCGGAACACCGGGGAGCTGTTTTTT.